Below, one T cell receptor beta chain is given with its context. This record comes from a study of identical twins. In TCRdb, the 5' RACE reads were re-called with MiXCR into one record per CDR3 protein. The sample has over 500,000 distinct CDR3 sequences; around 20% are singletons. V lost 5 bases, J lost 5 bases, and 12 bases stayed unmatched. Germline V gives CDR1 SGHTA, CDR2 FQGNSA. The CDR3 is 16 residues long. The same sample was also used in a study of T cells expressing NK-cell markers.

The clonotype originates from a woman aged 18 to 35 in good health. The chain carries TRBV7-2 and TRBJ2-5; 9 bases map to TRBD1. Sequenced input: CD4+ T cells sorted from blood. The CDR3 bases are TGTGCCAGCAGCCTTGGGGACAGGGTAGCCTCGGAGACCCAGTACTTC. Protein product: CASSLGDRVASETQYF.